The rows below give T cell receptor beta chains drawn from one sample of a study of beta chain features in type 1 diabetes. Data came from immunoSEQ multiplex PCR; TCRdb stores just in-frame clones and leaves some out. The sample shows 810,000 or so clones, about a sixth of them seen only once. Sequenced sample: naive CD4+ T cells from blood. These receptors originate from a woman between 18 and 29 years old in good health. Each CDR3 is given with its conserved first and last residue. A D gene is named only where the DNA matches it firmly. For some rows the clone size is stated as once, few or many, or as a class when expanded; others skip it.

TRBJ2-3,few,-,TRBV5-6,TGTGCCAGCAGCGGCGGGACGGTCACAGATACGCAGTATTTT,CASSGGTVTDTQYF
TRBJ2-7,-,-,TRBV28,TGTGCCAGCAGCCCTCAACGGGTATACGAGCAGTACTTC,CASSPQRVYEQYF
TRBJ2-5,-,-,TRBV27,TGTGCCAGCAGTCGACAGGCCTTGGGGGAGACCCAGTACTTC,CASSRQALGETQYF
TRBJ1-4,-,-,TRBV25-1,TGTGCCAGCAGTGAATTCGACAGCTCTGAAAAACTGTTTTTT,CASSEFDSSEKLFF
TRBJ2-3,few,TRBD2,TRBV4-2,TGTGCCAGCAGCCAAGCCCGAGGTGGGACTAGCGGGACACACACAGATACGCAGTATTTT,CASSQARGGTSGTHTDTQYF
TRBJ2-7,few,-,TRBV11-2,TGTGCCAGCAGCTTAGCTCCTGGGCCCCAGGGGCAGTACTTC,CASSLAPGPQGQYF
TRBJ1-2,-,TRBD1,TRBV14,TGTGCCAGCAGCCAAGATTGGGGCAGGGGGGACTATGGCTACACCTTC,CASSQDWGRGDYGYTF
TRBJ1-1,few,-,TRBV6-5,TGTGCCAGCAGTTACTCAGGCTTTCCGGCCACTGAAGCTTTCTTT,CASSYSGFPATEAFF
TRBJ2-5,few,TRBD2,TRBV14,TGTGCCAGCAGCCAAGGGACTAGCGGGAGCCGGGAGACCCAGTACTTC,CASSQGTSGSRETQYF
TRBJ2-2,-,TRBD1,TRBV5-4,TGTGCCAGCAGCTGGCCGGGACAGGGGATCGGGGAGCTGTTTTTT,CASSWPGQGIGELFF
TRBJ2-5,-,-,TRBV27,TGTGCCAGCAGTTTACGACGGGGCGAGACCCAGTACTTC,CASSLRRGETQYF
TRBJ2-7,-,TRBD2,TRBV6-6,TGTGCCAGCAGCGCGGCAGCGGGGGCCTACGAGCAGTACTTC,CASSAAAGAYEQYF
TRBJ2-5,once,TRBD1,TRBV11-2,TGTGCCAGCAGCACCGGGACAGGGGACAAAGAGACCCAGTACTTC,CASSTGTGDKETQYF
TRBJ2-5,-,-,TRBV2,TGTGCCAGCAGTGTCACAGGGTGGGGAGAGACCCAGTACTTC,CASSVTGWGETQYF
TRBJ2-3,-,TRBD2,TRBV5-1,TGCGCCAGCAGCTCCGGGAGGGCCGGATCAGATACGCAGTATTTT,CASSSGRAGSDTQYF
TRBJ2-1,few,-,TRBV21-1,TGTGCCAGCAGCAAAATTTGGTCAGGCAATGAGCAGTTCTTC,CASSKIWSGNEQFF
TRBJ1-4,few,-,TRBV9,TGTGCCAGCAGCCCTTATTTAACCAGTGAAAAACTGTTTTTT,CASSPYLTSEKLFF
TRBJ2-1,few,TRBD2,TRBV6-4,TGTGCCAGCAGTGAGGGACTAGCAGCCGGTGAGCAGTTCTTC,CASSEGLAAGEQFF
TRBJ2-7,-,TRBD2,TRBV6-5,TGTGCCAGCAGTCCGAGGACTAGCGGGAGGGCGGCGCAGTACTTC,CASSPRTSGRAAQYF
TRBJ1-5,-,TRBD1,TRBV4-3,TGCGCCAGCAGCCAAGAAGTCGGCAGGGGGCTTCAGCCCCAGCATTTT,CASSQEVGRGLQPQHF
TRBJ2-3,-,-,TRBV27,TGTGCCAGCAGTTTATCATGGTGGAGGGGGCGTAGCACAGATACGCAGTATTTT,CASSLSWWRGRSTDTQYF
TRBJ2-6,few,-,TRBV7-2,TGTGCCAGCAGCTATGGACACCCTGCGGTCCTGACTTTC,CASSYGHPAVLTF
TRBJ1-4,-,-,TRBV11-2,TGTGCCAGCAGTTGGGGCCAGGGGAGTGAAAAACTGTTTTTT,CASSWGQGSEKLFF
TRBJ2-2,-,TRBD2,TRBV2,TGTGCCAGCAGTGACCTAACCCCGGAGGCTAGCGGGAAACCGAACACCGGGGAGCTGTTTTTT,CASSDLTPEASGKPNTGELFF
TRBJ1-4,few,-,TRBV2,TGTGCCAGCAGTCCTGAAGTGAATGAAAAACTGTTTTTT,CASSPEVNEKLFF
TRBJ2-1,-,TRBD2,TRBV25-1,TGTGCCAGCAGTCCCGCTCTAGCGGGCTACAATGAGCAGTTCTTC,CASSPALAGYNEQFF
TRBJ2-1,few,TRBD1,TRBV5-4,TGTGCCAGCAGCTTACCGGGACAGGGGGGGATTGAGCAGTTCTTC,CASSLPGQGGIEQFF
TRBJ2-7,-,TRBD2,TRBV5-4,TGTGCCAGCAGCTTGGGGACTAGCGGGAGCGACGAGCAGTACTTC,CASSLGTSGSDEQYF
TRBJ2-1,-,TRBD1,TRBV19,TGTGCCAGTAGGGCTACAGGGGTAAATGAGCAGTTCTTC,CASRATGVNEQFF
TRBJ2-2,-,-,TRBV5-1,TGCGCCAGCAGCCCCCCTGCCGGGGAGCTGTTTTTT,CASSPPAGELFF
TRBJ2-6,few,-,TRBV28,TGTGCCAGCAGTTTCTGGGGGGTCTCTGGGGCCAACGTCCTGACTTTC,CASSFWGVSGANVLTF
TRBJ2-7,-,-,TRBV6-6,TGTGCCAGCAGTGACGGCTACGAGCAGTACTTC,CASSDGYEQYF
TRBJ1-1,few,-,TRBV5-1,TGCGCCAGCAGCTGGGTCTCCACCCTTGAAGCTTTCTTT,CASSWVSTLEAFF